A selection of T cell receptor beta chains follows, all from one sample in a study of a mutant IDH1 vaccine in newly diagnosed glioma. No antigen has been assigned to these receptors. TCRdb's copy holds only in-frame clones and misses some; the assay was immunoSEQ multiplex PCR. The sample lists about 38,000 clones; about four fifths were seen once. The source was PBMCs, collected from a glioma patient whose treatment included an IDH1 peptide vaccine. Receptor source: a middle-aged man with glioma. CDR3s include the opening cysteine and the closing phenylalanine or tryptophan. D genes are given only for firm matches. Some rows mark clone size as missing; the rest say once, few, many or name a class of expanded clone.

J | size | V | D | CDR3 | DNA
TRBJ2-1 | - | TRBV5-1 | - | CASSLKDYGEQFF | TGCGCCAGCAGCTTGAAGGACTACGGTGAGCAGTTCTTC
TRBJ2-7 | - | TRBV5-1 | - | CASSLPGQRGEQYF | TGCGCCAGCAGCTTACCGGGACAACGGGGCGAGCAGTACTTC
TRBJ1-6 | few | TRBV27 | TRBD1 | CASSFRGQGVTSYNSPLHF | TGTGCCAGCAGTTTTAGGGGACAGGGGGTAACTAGCTATAATTCACCCCTCCACTTT
TRBJ2-2 | - | TRBV7-6 | TRBD2 | CASSSLAGADGELFF | TGTGCCAGCAGCTCTCTAGCGGGGGCCGACGGGGAGCTGTTTTTT
TRBJ1-2 | - | TRBV27 | - | CASSLSRTFGNGYTF | TGTGCCAGCAGTTTATCACGGACGTTTGGTAACGGCTACACCTTC
TRBJ1-2 | - | TRBV4-2 | - | CASSQDLQRASYGYTF | TGTGCCAGCAGCCAAGATCTACAGCGGGCCTCGTATGGCTACACCTTC
TRBJ2-5 | - | TRBV2 | - | CASSQEGEETQYF | TGTGCCAGCAGCCAAGAGGGCGAAGAGACCCAGTACTTC
TRBJ2-7 | - | TRBV19 | TRBD2 | CASSLPGLADEQYF | TGTGCCAGTAGTCTCCCGGGACTAGCGGACGAGCAGTACTTC
TRBJ2-3 | few | TRBV5-4 | TRBD1 | CASRIQGAVVDTQYF | TGTGCCAGCAGGATACAGGGGGCAGTCGTTGATACGCAGTATTTT
TRBJ2-2 | - | TRBV7-9 | TRBD1 | CASPTGGVTGELFF | TGTGCCAGCCCGACAGGGGGTGTCACCGGGGAGCTGTTTTTT
TRBJ2-7 | - | TRBV25-1 | - | CASSESWPSHYEQYF | TGTGCCAGCAGTGAATCCTGGCCGAGCCATTACGAGCAGTACTTC
TRBJ2-5 | - | TRBV7-7 | - | CASSPGRGGETQYF | TGTGCTAGCAGCCCCGGACGGGGCGGTGAGACCCAGTACTTC
TRBJ2-2 | - | TRBV4-2 | - | CASSQLVRQNTGELFF | TGTGCCAGCAGCCAATTGGTCAGACAGAACACCGGGGAGCTGTTTTTT
TRBJ2-1 | - | TRBV7-9 | - | CASTILEGGQFF | TGTGCCAGCACCATACTCGAGGGGGGGCAGTTCTTC
TRBJ2-2 | - | TRBV6-5 | - | CASSAWIANTGELFF | TGTGCCAGCAGCGCGTGGATCGCGAACACCGGGGAGCTGTTTTTT